Described below is a single T cell receptor beta chain sequence and its context. What it recognizes is unknown. CD8+CD57+ cell expansion, shown by flow cytometry, had occurred in the patients selected for sequencing. Everyone among the patients had severe acquired aplastic anemia. No patient had been given any therapy when blood was sampled. The study profiled TCR beta VDJ and CDR3 using genomic DNA as template. MiXCR, run by TCRdb on the reads, gives a single entry per CDR3 protein. The profile shows around 200,000 distinct CDR3 sequences, around three fifths of them singletons. This entry is derived from a study of CD8+CD57+ T cells in acquired aplastic anemia. General study findings and limits: Between patients and controls, about 30 CD8+ CDR3 sequences were found in common.

Sequencing input: sorted CD4+, CD8+, or CD8+CD57+ T cells (not recorded which) from PBMCs. The clonotype comes from a human donor with aplastic anemia.

The CDR3 is CASSPGASGAYEQYF. For the CDR3, the DNA is TGTGCCAGCAGCCCCGGAGCTAGCGGTGCCTACGAGCAGTACTTC. This chain links TRBV9 with TRBJ2-7; TRBD2 matches 7 bases. Germline V gene sequence: CDR1 SGDLS, CDR2 YYNGEE. This CDR3 has 15 residues. Trimming cost V 4 bases and J 2 bases; bases outside gene matches: 9.